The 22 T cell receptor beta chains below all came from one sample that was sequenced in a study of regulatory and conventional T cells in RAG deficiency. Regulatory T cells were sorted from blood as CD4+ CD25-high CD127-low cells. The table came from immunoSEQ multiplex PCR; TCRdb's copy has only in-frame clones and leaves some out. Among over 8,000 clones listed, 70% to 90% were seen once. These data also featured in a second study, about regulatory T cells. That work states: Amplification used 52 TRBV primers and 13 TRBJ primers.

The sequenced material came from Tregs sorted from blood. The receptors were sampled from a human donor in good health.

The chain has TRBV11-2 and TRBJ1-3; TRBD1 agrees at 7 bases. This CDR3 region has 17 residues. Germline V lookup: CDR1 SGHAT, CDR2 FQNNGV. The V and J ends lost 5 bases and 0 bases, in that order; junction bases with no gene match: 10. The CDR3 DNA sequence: TGTGCCAGCAGCCCTACCCGACAGGGAAGCTCTGGAAACACCATATATTTT. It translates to CASSPTRQGSSGNTIYF.

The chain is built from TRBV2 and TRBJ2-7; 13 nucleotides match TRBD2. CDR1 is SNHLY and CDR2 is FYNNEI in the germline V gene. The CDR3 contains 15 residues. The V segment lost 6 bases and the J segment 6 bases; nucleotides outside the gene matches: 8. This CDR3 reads CASRALAGGPSEQYF. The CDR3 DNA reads TGTGCCAGCAGGGCACTAGCGGGAGGGCCTAGCGAGCAGTACTTC. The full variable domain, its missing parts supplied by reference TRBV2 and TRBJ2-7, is EPEVTQTPSHQVTQMGQEVILRCVPISNHLYFYWYRQILGQKVEFLVSFYNNEISEKSEIFDDQFSVERPDGSNFTLKIRSTKLEDSAMYFCASRALAGGPSEQYFGPGTRLTVT.

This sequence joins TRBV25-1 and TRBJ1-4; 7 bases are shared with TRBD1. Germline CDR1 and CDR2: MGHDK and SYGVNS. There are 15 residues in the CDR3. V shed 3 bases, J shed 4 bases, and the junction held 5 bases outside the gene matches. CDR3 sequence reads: CASSDPRGVNEKLFF. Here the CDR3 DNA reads TGTGCCAGCAGTGATCCCAGGGGGGTTAATGAAAAACTGTTTTTT.

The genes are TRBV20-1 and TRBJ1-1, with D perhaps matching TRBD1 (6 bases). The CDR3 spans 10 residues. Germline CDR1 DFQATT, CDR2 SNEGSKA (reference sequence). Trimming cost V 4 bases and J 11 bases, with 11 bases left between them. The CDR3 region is CSAKGEGAFF. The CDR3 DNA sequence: TGCAGTGCTAAGGGGGAAGGGGCTTTCTTT.

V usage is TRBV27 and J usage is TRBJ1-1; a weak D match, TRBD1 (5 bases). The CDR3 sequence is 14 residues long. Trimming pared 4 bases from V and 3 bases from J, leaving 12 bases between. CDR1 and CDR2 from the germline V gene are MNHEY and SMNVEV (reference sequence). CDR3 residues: CASSWGGGDTEAFF. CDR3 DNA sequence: TGTGCCAGCAGTTGGGGGGGAGGGGACACTGAAGCTTTCTTT.

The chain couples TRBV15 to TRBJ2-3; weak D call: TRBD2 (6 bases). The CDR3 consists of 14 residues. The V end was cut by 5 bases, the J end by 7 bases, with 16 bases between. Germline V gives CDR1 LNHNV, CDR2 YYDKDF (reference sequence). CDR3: CATSRDSVGYTQYF. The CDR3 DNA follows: TGTGCCACCAGCCGGGACTCCGTAGGTTATACGCAGTATTTT.

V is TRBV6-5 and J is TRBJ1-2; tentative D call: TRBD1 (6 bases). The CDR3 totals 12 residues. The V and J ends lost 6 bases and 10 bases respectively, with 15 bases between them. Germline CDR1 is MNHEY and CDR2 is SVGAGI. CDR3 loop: CASRRSGQYYTF. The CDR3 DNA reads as TGTGCCAGCAGGCGCTCGGGACAATACTACACCTTC.

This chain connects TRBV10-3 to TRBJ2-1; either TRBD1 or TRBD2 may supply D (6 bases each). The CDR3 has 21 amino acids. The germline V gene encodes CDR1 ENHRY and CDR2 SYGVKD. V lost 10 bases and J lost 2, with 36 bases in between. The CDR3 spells CATNEKQRGGGVFGPYNEQFF. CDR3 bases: TGTGCCACCAATGAGAAACAGAGAGGGGGAGGAGTATTCGGCCCCTACAATGAGCAGTTCTTC.

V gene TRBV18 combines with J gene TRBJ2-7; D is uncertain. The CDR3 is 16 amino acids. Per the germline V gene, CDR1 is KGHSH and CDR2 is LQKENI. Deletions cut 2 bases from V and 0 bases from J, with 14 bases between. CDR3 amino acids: CASSPYSGQLSYEQYF. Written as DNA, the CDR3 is TGTGCCAGCTCACCATACTCCGGGCAGCTCTCCTACGAGCAGTACTTC.

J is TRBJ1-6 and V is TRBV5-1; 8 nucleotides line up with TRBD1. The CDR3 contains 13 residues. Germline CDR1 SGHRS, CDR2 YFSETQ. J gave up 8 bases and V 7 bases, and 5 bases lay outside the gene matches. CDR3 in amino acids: CASRQGIDSPLHF. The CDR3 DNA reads TGCGCCAGCCGACAGGGGATAGATTCACCCCTCCACTTT.

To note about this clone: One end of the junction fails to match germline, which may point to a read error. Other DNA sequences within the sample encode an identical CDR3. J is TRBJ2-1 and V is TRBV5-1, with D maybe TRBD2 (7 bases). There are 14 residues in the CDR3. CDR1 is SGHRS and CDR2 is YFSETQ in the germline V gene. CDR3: CASSFEGGYNEQFF. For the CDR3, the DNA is TGCGCCAGCAGCTTTGAGGGGGGGTACAATGAACAGTTCTTC.

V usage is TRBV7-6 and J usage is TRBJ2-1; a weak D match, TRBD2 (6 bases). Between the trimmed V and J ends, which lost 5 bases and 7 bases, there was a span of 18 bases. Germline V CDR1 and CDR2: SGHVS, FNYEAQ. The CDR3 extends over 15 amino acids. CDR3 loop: CASSLEDRAGNEQFF. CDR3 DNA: TGTGCCAGCAGCCTCGAGGATCGGGCGGGGAATGAGCAGTTCTTC.

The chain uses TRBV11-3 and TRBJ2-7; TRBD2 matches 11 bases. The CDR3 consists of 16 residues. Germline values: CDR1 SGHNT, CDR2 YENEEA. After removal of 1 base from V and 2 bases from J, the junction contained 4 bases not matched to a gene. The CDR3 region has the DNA TGTGCCAGCAGCTTAGGGCTAGCGGGAGGAGCCTACGAGCAGTACTTC. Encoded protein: CASSLGLAGGAYEQYF.

CDR3 loop: CASSPRAASYQPQHF. CDR3 in DNA: TGTGCCAGCAGTCCGCGGGCAGCTTCTTATCAGCCCCAGCATTTT. This rearrangement joins TRBV7-4 to TRBJ1-5; D is ambiguous. This CDR3 is 15 amino acids long. Trimming removed 6 bases from V and 5 bases from J, with 17 bases in between. Germline CDR1 and CDR2: SGHVT and SQSDAQ.

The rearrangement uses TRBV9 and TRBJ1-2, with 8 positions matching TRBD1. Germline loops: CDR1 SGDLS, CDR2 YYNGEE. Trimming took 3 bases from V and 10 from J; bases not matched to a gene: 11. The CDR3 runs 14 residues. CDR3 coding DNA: TGTGCCAGCAGCGCTACCACCGGGACAGGTACCTACACCTTC. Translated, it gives CASSATTGTGTYTF.

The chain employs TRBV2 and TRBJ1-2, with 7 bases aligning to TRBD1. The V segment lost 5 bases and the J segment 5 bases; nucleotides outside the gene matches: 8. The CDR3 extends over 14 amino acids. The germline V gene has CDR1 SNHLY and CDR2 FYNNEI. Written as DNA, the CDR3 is TGTGCCAGCAGTTTATCCCCAGGGGGATATGGCTACACCTTC. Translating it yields CASSLSPGGYGYTF. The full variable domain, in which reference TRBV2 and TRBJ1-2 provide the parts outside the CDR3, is EPEVTQTPSHQVTQMGQEVILRCVPISNHLYFYWYRQILGQKVEFLVSFYNNEISEKSEIFDDQFSVERPDGSNFTLKIRSTKLEDSAMYFCASSLSPGGYGYTFGSGTRLTVV.

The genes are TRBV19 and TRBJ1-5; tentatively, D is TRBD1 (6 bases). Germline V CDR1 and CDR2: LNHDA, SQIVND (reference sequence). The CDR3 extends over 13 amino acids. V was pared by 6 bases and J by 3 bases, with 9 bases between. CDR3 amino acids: CASSGQLNQPQHF. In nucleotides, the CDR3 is TGTGCCAGTAGCGGACAGCTCAATCAGCCCCAGCATTTT.

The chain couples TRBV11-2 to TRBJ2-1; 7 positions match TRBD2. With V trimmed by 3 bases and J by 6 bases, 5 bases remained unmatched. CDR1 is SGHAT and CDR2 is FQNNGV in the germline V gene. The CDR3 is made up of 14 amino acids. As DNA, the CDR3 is TGTGCCAGCAGCTTTAACGGGAGGACCAATGAGCAGTTCTTC. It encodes CASSFNGRTNEQFF.

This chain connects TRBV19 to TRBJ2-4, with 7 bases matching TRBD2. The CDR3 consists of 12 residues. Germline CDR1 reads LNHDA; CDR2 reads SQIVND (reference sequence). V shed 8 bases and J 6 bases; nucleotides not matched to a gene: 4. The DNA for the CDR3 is TGTGCCAGTGGGAGGGGTCGAAACATTCAGTACTTC. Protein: CASGRGRNIQYF.

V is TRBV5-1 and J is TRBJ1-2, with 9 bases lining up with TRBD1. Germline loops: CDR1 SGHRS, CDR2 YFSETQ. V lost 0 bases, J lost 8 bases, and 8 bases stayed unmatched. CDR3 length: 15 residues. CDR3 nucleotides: TGCGCCAGCAGCTTGGAGGGACAGGGAGGGAAGGGCTACACCTTC. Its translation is CASSLEGQGGKGYTF.

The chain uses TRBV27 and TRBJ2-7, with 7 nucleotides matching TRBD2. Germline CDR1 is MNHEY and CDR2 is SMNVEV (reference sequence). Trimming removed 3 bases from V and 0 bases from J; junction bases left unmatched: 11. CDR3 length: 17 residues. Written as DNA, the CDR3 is TGTGCCAGCAGTTTTATTGGGGCGGGGGATAACTCCTACGAGCAGTACTTC. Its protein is CASSFIGAGDNSYEQYF.

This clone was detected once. CDR3 bases: TGCGCCAGCAGCTTGGGACGGAACACTGAAGCTTTCTTT. This codes for CASSLGRNTEAFF. The chain couples TRBV5-1 to TRBJ1-1; unclear D gene. The germline V gene encodes CDR1 SGHRS and CDR2 YFSETQ. This CDR3 comprises 13 residues. V lost 0 bases, J lost 1 base, and 4 bases lay in between.